This T cell receptor (beta chain) was sequenced for a study of CD8 T cells in Susac syndrome. The germline V gene has CDR1 LGHDT and CDR2 YNNKEL (reference sequence). J was trimmed by 5 bases and V by 5 bases; bases with no gene match: 4. The CDR3 sequence is 15 residues long. Random hexamers served to reverse transcribe roughly 0.45 to 1 ug RNA. Amplification of TCR beta CDR3 by immunoSEQ multiplex PCR spanned 54 Vbeta and 13 Jbeta. MiXCR, applied by TCRdb to the immunoSEQ multiplex PCR reads, yields one record per CDR3 protein. The table shows around 190,000 distinct CDR3 sequences, with roughly 96% occurring only once.

Input material: CD4+ T cells from PBMCs. This clonotype was sampled from a human donor in good health. This chain connects TRBV3-1 to TRBJ2-2; 11 bases match TRBD2. CDR3 DNA sequence: TGTGCCAGCAGCGAGAGACTAGCGGGAACCGGGGAGCTGTTTTTT. Protein: CASSERLAGTGELFF.